Below, 12 T cell receptor beta chains from the same sample are listed, as sequenced in a study of shared clonotypes between healthy human individuals. Here immunoSEQ multiplex PCR was the method, and the copy in TCRdb shows in-frame clones only, minus some. The sample carries about 1.5 million clones, 95% to 99% recorded once. Sequencing input: naive CD4+ T cells sorted from blood. Regarding subset: CD45RA+ positively selected. The receptors come from a man aged 25 to 40 in good health.

The chain recombines TRBV7-2 with TRBJ1-4; 8 bases are shared with TRBD1. Germline V CDR1 and CDR2: SGHTA, FQGNSA. The CDR3 covers 14 residues. V shed 5 bases and J 8 bases; nucleotides not matched to a gene: 7. CDR3 coding DNA: TGTGCCAGCAGCCCAGGGGGCAGGAAAGAAAAACTGTTTTTT. Its protein is CASSPGGRKEKLFF.

V and J are TRBV10-3 and TRBJ2-1; D is ambiguous. The CDR3 totals 14 residues. The ends were cut back, 0 bases at V and 4 bases at J, with 7 bases in the middle. CDR1 is ENHRY, CDR2 SYGVKD, per germline. The CDR3 DNA follows: TGTGCCATCAGTGAGTCGGGGTCATACAATGAGCAGTTCTTC. Amino acid sequence: CAISESGSYNEQFF.

This sequence joins TRBV18 and TRBJ1-1; TRBD1 might be the D (5 bases). The CDR3 spans 16 residues. CDR1 KGHSH and CDR2 LQKENI come from the germline V gene. The germline V and J ends were trimmed by 2 bases and 0 bases, with 13 bases remaining between them. DNA of the CDR3: TGTGCCAGCTCACCATCGTGGGGGGGAGTGAACACTGAAGCTTTCTTT. Residues: CASSPSWGGVNTEAFF.

The table lists this clone with a count of one. This chain uses TRBV9 with TRBJ2-3, with 10 bases lining up with TRBD2. V shed 5 bases, J shed 4 bases, and the junction held 22 bases outside the gene matches. CDR1 SGDLS and CDR2 YYNGEE come from the germline V gene. This CDR3 comprises 20 residues. CDR3 sequence (DNA): TGTGCCAGCAGTCGTAGTCCATGGCTAGCGGGAGAACTGGGTTCAGATACGCAGTATTTT. Its translation: CASSRSPWLAGELGSDTQYF.

This chain joins TRBV28 and TRBJ2-1, with 7 bases aligning to TRBD2. In germline, CDR1 is MDHEN, CDR2 SYDVKM. The CDR3 loop spans 14 amino acids. J gave up 1 base and V 10 bases, and 7 bases lay outside the gene matches. The CDR3 coding sequence is TGTGCCACTCTAGCGGCCGGTTCCTACAATGAGCAGTTCTTC. Residues: CATLAAGSYNEQFF.

The chain joins TRBV14 to TRBJ2-1, with 7 bases that match TRBD2. This CDR3 contains 17 residues. Trimming took 6 bases from V and 3 from J; bases not matched to a gene: 14. From germline, CDR1 is SGHDN and CDR2 FVKESK. Here the CDR3 DNA reads TGTGCCAGCAGGCCACTGGGCCGCGGGGGACTCTACAATGAGCAGTTCTTC. This sequence encodes CASRPLGRGGLYNEQFF.

The chain employs TRBV28 and TRBJ2-2, with no clear D. The CDR3 loop spans 13 amino acids. The ends were cut back, 1 base at V and 5 bases at J, with 5 bases in the middle. Germline loops: CDR1 MDHEN, CDR2 SYDVKM. This chain's CDR3 is CASSLLVTGELFF. The CDR3 nucleotides read TGTGCCAGCAGTTTATTGGTTACCGGGGAGCTGTTTTTT.

The rearrangement uses TRBV7-2 and TRBJ2-1, with D unclear. Trimming took off 3 bases at V and 4 bases at J, with 4 bases between the two ends. The CDR3 contains 12 residues. Germline values: CDR1 SGHTA, CDR2 FQGNSA. The CDR3 loop is CASSFTYNEQFF. Here the CDR3 DNA reads TGTGCCAGCAGCTTCACATACAATGAGCAGTTCTTC.

V is TRBV28 and J is TRBJ2-6, with no clear D. The CDR3 loop spans 17 amino acids. Germline V gene lookup returns CDR1 MDHEN and CDR2 SYDVKM. V shed 2 bases and J shed 0 bases, with 11 bases lying between them. CDR3: CASSLLYPVSGANVLTF. In DNA, the CDR3 is TGTGCCAGCAGTTTACTCTACCCGGTCTCTGGGGCCAACGTCCTGACTTTC.

The chain couples TRBV19 to TRBJ2-7; weak D call: TRBD2 (6 bases). Trimming stripped 3 bases from V and 0 bases from J, with 12 bases between. The CDR3 has 15 amino acids. From germline, CDR1 is LNHDA and CDR2 SQIVND (reference sequence). CDR3 loop: CASSMASEFSYEQYF. The CDR3 nucleotides read TGTGCCAGTAGTATGGCTAGCGAGTTCTCCTACGAGCAGTACTTC.

This clone occurred once. Other DNA sequences in the same sample also yield this CDR3. The CDR3 here is CASSLAGGTDTQYF. The CDR3 DNA is TGTGCCAGCAGTTTAGCGGGAGGGACAGATACGCAGTATTTT. The chain combines TRBV28 with TRBJ2-3; 9 bases map to TRBD2. CDR3 size: 14 residues. Germline CDR1 reads MDHEN; CDR2 reads SYDVKM. Trimming cost V 2 bases and J 3 bases; bases outside gene matches: 0.

The CDR3: CATRPYSGANVLTF. The CDR3 coding sequence is TGTGCCACTCGACCGTACTCTGGGGCCAACGTCCTGACTTTC. This sequence joins TRBV10-3 and TRBJ2-6; D remains unclear. Looked up from germline, CDR1 is ENHRY and CDR2 is SYGVKD. Trimming took off 10 bases at V and 0 bases at J, with 10 bases between the two ends. The CDR3 contains 14 residues.